Presented here are 9 T cell receptor beta chains from one specimen sequenced in a study of shared clonotypes between healthy human individuals. Naive CD8 cells lacked CD45RO and underwent positive selection for CCR7, leaving out terminally differentiated effector memory CD45RA+ cells. Produced via immunoSEQ multiplex PCR; TCRdb's table is partial and in-frame only. The sample has roughly 650,000 clones; around 96% are singletons. Sequencing input: naive CD8+ T cells sorted from blood. Receptors originate from a woman in her twenties or thirties in good health.

The chain is built from TRBV2 and TRBJ2-2; D may be TRBD1 (6 bases). Trimming left V 10 bases short and J 3 bases short, with 18 bases between. Germline CDR1 SNHLY, CDR2 FYNNEI. CDR3 size: 15 residues. The DNA of the CDR3 is TGTGCCACAGGACAGCCGCCCCCTGACACCGGGGAGCTGTTTTTT. Translated: CATGQPPPDTGELFF.

The J gene is TRBJ2-1, the V gene TRBV7-8, with 14 bases identical to TRBD2. With V trimmed by 3 bases and J by 4 bases, 5 bases remained unmatched. Germline V CDR1 and CDR2: SGHVS, FQNEAQ. The CDR3 is 17 residues long. Here the CDR3 reads CASSLGLAGEVYNEQFF. The CDR3 coding sequence is TGTGCCAGCAGCTTGGGACTAGCGGGAGAAGTTTACAATGAGCAGTTCTTC.

The V and J genes are TRBV7-9 and TRBJ1-1; D not resolved. Looked up from germline, CDR1 is SEHNR and CDR2 is FQNEAQ (reference sequence). The CDR3 loop spans 13 amino acids. V lost 8 bases to trimming and J lost 0 bases, with 10 bases between them. The CDR3 sequence: CASSSGVNTEAFF. In DNA, the CDR3 is TGTGCCAGCTCGTCTGGCGTGAACACTGAAGCTTTCTTT.

This chain uses TRBV6-6 with TRBJ1-2, with unresolved D. V was cut by 2 bases and J by 2 bases, with 15 bases left in between. Per germline, CDR1 MNHNY and CDR2 SVGAGI (reference sequence). The CDR3 loop spans 16 amino acids. The CDR3 reads CASSYPADDRNYGYTF. The CDR3 DNA sequence: TGTGCCAGCAGTTACCCGGCGGACGATCGGAACTATGGCTACACCTTC.

The gene calls are TRBV2 and TRBJ2-7; D gene ambiguous. Trimming stripped 5 bases from V and 7 bases from J, with 9 bases between. In germline, CDR1 is SNHLY, CDR2 FYNNEI. The CDR3 is 11 amino acids. This CDR3 is CASSPFLEQYF. The CDR3 coding sequence is TGTGCCAGCAGTCCATTCTTGGAGCAGTACTTC. The whole variable domain, remainder taken from reference TRBV2 and TRBJ2-7, is EPEVTQTPSHQVTQMGQEVILRCVPISNHLYFYWYRQILGQKVEFLVSFYNNEISEKSEIFDDQFSVERPDGSNFTLKIRSTKLEDSAMYFCASSPFLEQYFGPGTRLTVT.

This clone was observed a single time. This chain joins TRBV9 and TRBJ2-4, with D possibly TRBD2 on 6 matching bases. V was pared by 3 bases and J by 8 bases, with 15 bases between. The CDR3 has 14 residues. Germline CDR1 SGDLS, CDR2 YYNGEE. The DNA of the CDR3 is TGTGCCAGCAGCGCCTCAGGTAGCGGTGACATTCAGTACTTC. Translation: CASSASGSGDIQYF.

The chain is built from TRBV14 and TRBJ2-7, with 8 bases fitting TRBD1. Per germline, CDR1 SGHDN and CDR2 FVKESK. The CDR3 extends over 14 amino acids. The V and J ends lost 4 bases and 2 bases, in that order; junction bases with no gene match: 4. The CDR3 sequence: CASSPGQGTYEQYF. The CDR3 DNA reads TGTGCCAGCAGCCCCGGACAGGGTACCTACGAGCAGTACTTC.

This chain joins TRBV6-5 and TRBJ2-7, with a weak D call TRBD1 (6 bases). CDR3 length equals 14 residues. V was cut by 5 bases and J by 4 bases, with 15 bases left in between. Germline V lookup: CDR1 MNHEY, CDR2 SVGAGI. CDR3 region: CASSVGLTGYEQYF. CDR3 nucleotides: TGTGCCAGCAGTGTAGGGCTCACAGGGTACGAGCAGTACTTC.

The chain couples TRBV28 to TRBJ2-1; D gene ambiguous. V lost 8 bases, J lost 4 bases, and 18 bases lay in between. The length of the CDR3 is 15 residues. Germline values: CDR1 MDHEN, CDR2 SYDVKM. CDR3: CASRDGVSHYNEQFF. CDR3 sequence (DNA): TGTGCCAGCCGAGATGGGGTTAGTCATTACAATGAGCAGTTCTTC. Combining the CDR3 with reference TRBV28 and TRBJ2-1 gives the whole variable domain DVKVTQSSRYLVKRTGEKVFLECVQDMDHENMFWYRQDPGLGLRLIYFSYDVKMKEKGDIPEGYSVSREKKERFSLILESASTNQTSMYLCASRDGVSHYNEQFFGPGTRLTVL.